The next 14 T cell receptor beta chains were all read from a single sample in a study of beta chain features in type 1 diabetes. The entirety of the isolated RNA underwent reverse transcription, so expressed TCRB transcripts were sequenced. The data were produced by immunoSEQ multiplex PCR, yet TCRdb's version contains in-frame clones alone and is incomplete. The sample lists about 410,000 clones; approximately 14% were seen once. Sequencing was performed on naive CD4+ T cells from blood. The receptor set was obtained from a man aged 30 to 45 in good health.

This clone has only a few counts. CDR3: CSARSPLGQYF. CDR3 nucleotide sequence: TGCAGTGCTAGAAGCCCCCTCGGGCAGTACTTC. The rearrangement links TRBV20-1 to TRBJ2-7, with unresolved D. Germline V CDR1 and CDR2: DFQATT, SNEGSKA (reference sequence). CDR3 size: 11 residues. The V and J ends lost 2 bases and 9 bases respectively, with 11 bases between them.

This chain connects TRBV5-4 to TRBJ1-2; tentative D call: TRBD1 (5 bases). CDR3 length: 14 residues. Germline V gene sequence: CDR1 SGHNT, CDR2 YYREEE (reference sequence). The V end was cut by 4 bases, the J end by 4 bases, with 14 bases between. Written as DNA, the CDR3 is TGTGCCAGCAGCGCTGACGGGGGAGGCTATGGCTACACCTTC. Translation: CASSADGGGYGYTF. The full variable domain, completed using reference TRBV5-4 and TRBJ1-2, is ETGVTQSPTHLIKTRGQQVTLRCSSQSGHNTVSWYQQALGQGPQFIFQYYREEENGRGNFPPRFSGLQFPNYSSELNVNALELDDSALYLCASSADGGGYGYTFGSGTRLTVV.

Points on this clone: Other DNA sequences in this specimen translate into the identical CDR3. This chain uses TRBV9 with TRBJ2-1, with no clear D. The CDR3 is 14 amino acids. Germline CDR1 SGDLS, CDR2 YYNGEE. V was trimmed by 0 bases and J by 2 bases, leaving 6 bases between them. CDR3 loop: CASSVAGTYNEQFF. In nucleotides, the CDR3 is TGTGCCAGCAGCGTAGCAGGTACCTACAATGAGCAGTTCTTC.

This clone was detected a few times. This chain joins TRBV4-3 and TRBJ1-6, with a possible D match to TRBD1 (5 bases). V was pared by 4 bases and J by 14 bases, with 21 bases between. The CDR3 is 15 amino acids. Germline assignment: CDR1 LGHNA and CDR2 YSLEER. CDR3: CASSLSRAQLSALHF. In nucleotides, the CDR3 is TGCGCCAGCAGCCTATCCAGGGCCCAGCTCTCGGCCCTCCACTTT.

This clone has ten or more counts. The rearrangement joins TRBV30 to TRBJ1-1; D gene unclear. Germline CDR1 is GTSNPN and CDR2 is SVGIG (reference sequence). This CDR3 has 11 amino acids. V gave up 5 bases and J gave up 4 bases, with 8 bases separating them. CDR3 amino acids: CAWAEVTEAFF. CDR3 DNA sequence: TGTGCCTGGGCCGAAGTCACTGAAGCTTTCTTT.

The rearrangement uses TRBV5-4 and TRBJ2-3, with D hard to call. CDR3 size: 13 residues. Trimming removed 4 bases from V and 6 bases from J, with 12 bases in between. Germline CDR1 and CDR2: SGHNT and YYREEE (reference sequence). Written as DNA, the CDR3 is TGTGCCAGCAGCCCGGCCCGTCGCGATACGCAGTATTTT. It yields the protein CASSPARRDTQYF.

V usage is TRBV9 and J usage is TRBJ2-4, with 7 bases aligning to TRBD1. This CDR3 is 18 amino acids long. The ends lost 2 bases at V and 6 bases at J; junction bases unmatched: 17. Germline V gene data show CDR1 as SGDLS and CDR2 as YYNGEE. CDR3 in DNA: TGTGCCAGCAGCGTTGGCGACAGGGAAAAGTACGGCCCAAACATTCAGTACTTC. Its translation is CASSVGDREKYGPNIQYF.

The gene calls are TRBV2 and TRBJ2-4; D remains ambiguous. Trimming cost V 4 bases and J 0 bases, with 7 bases left between them. Germline V gives CDR1 SNHLY, CDR2 FYNNEI. The CDR3 has 14 residues. The CDR3 coding sequence is TGTGCCAGCAGTGGTGGGTCAGCCAAAAACATTCAGTACTTC. Its translation is CASSGGSAKNIQYF.

This clone has a handful of counts. This chain connects TRBV6-6 to TRBJ2-6; no firm D call. Between the trimmed V and J ends, which lost 6 bases and 9 bases, there was a span of 3 bases. This CDR3 is built from 10 residues. CDR1 and CDR2 (germline): MNHNY, SVGAGI (reference sequence). The CDR3 DNA reads as TGTGCCAGCAGATACAACGTCCTGACTTTC. As protein: CASRYNVLTF.

The gene calls are TRBV7-6 and TRBJ2-4; TRBD2 is a possible D gene (5 bases). CDR1 and CDR2 (germline): SGHVS, FNYEAQ. This CDR3 comprises 16 residues. V shed 0 bases and J shed 2 bases, with 11 bases lying between them. CDR3 nucleotides: TGTGCCAGCAGCTTAGCAGGGCCGGGGACCAAAAACATTCAGTACTTC. This encodes CASSLAGPGTKNIQYF.

V is TRBV5-1 and J is TRBJ2-1; D is ambiguous. Germline values: CDR1 SGHRS, CDR2 YFSETQ. The V gene lost 0 bases and the J gene lost 0 bases, with 10 bases spanning the gap. The CDR3 is made up of 16 amino acids. The DNA of the CDR3 is TGCGCCAGCAGCTTGGGCCCGCGGAGCTCCTACAATGAGCAGTTCTTC. Translating gives CASSLGPRSSYNEQFF.

The chain is built from TRBV5-1 and TRBJ2-7, with 8 bases that match TRBD2. Germline V CDR1 and CDR2: SGHRS, YFSETQ. The CDR3 consists of 15 residues. V was clipped by 0 bases and J by 3 bases; unmatched bases: 5. CDR3 DNA sequence: TGCGCCAGCAGCTTGGATGGCGGGGGGTTCTACGAGCAGTACTTC. Residues: CASSLDGGGFYEQYF.

The V and J genes are TRBV5-1 and TRBJ1-1; D ambiguous. This CDR3 has 15 amino acids. With 0 bases removed from V and 5 bases from J, the gap between germline ends came to 14 bases. Germline CDR1 is SGHRS and CDR2 is YFSETQ. In DNA, the CDR3 is TGCGCCAGCAGCTTGGGCCCCCCGCGGGCAACTGAAGCTTTCTTT. Translated, it gives CASSLGPPRATEAFF.

J is TRBJ1-5 and V is TRBV7-9; no clear D gene. The CDR3 has 12 residues. The V end was cut by 1 base, the J end by 6 bases, with 4 bases between. Germline V gene data show CDR1 as SEHNR and CDR2 as FQNEAQ (reference sequence). This CDR3 reads CASSLDIQPQHF. The CDR3 DNA is TGTGCCAGCAGCTTAGATATTCAGCCCCAGCATTTT.